Below, 20 T cell receptor beta chains from the same sample are listed, as sequenced in a study of shared clonotypes between healthy human individuals (dated by TCRdb to 2018 to 2021). CD8 naive samples were obtained by positive selection for CCR7 among CD45RO-negative cells, yielding a CD45RA+CCR7+ population from which TemRA cells were excluded. The library was made by the immunoSEQ multiplex PCR assay. In TCRdb, the immuneACCESS table is reduced to in-frame sequences with V and J assigned. These tables do not hold every clone; where another copy was compared, an unresolved V gene accounts for under half, and the others remain unexplained. This sample holds around 1.9 million clones; 93% were observed only once. Around 1.7% of the sample is in the top ten clones. Sequences were obtained from naive CD8+ T cells from PBMCs. The sample's cell subset or site, from its label and the paper: CD45RA+CCR7+. The source of these receptors is a man between 18 and 35 years old in good health. Some clones in this sample may be carry-over from other donors' samples.

The CDR3 sequence is CASSLVPGAYGYTF. The CDR3 DNA is TGTGCCAGCAGTTTGGTCCCCGGGGCCTATGGCTACACCTTC. This chain links TRBV27 with TRBJ1-2; TRBD1 might be the D (5 bases). Trimming removed 3 bases at V and 4 bases at J, with 12 bases between. The V gene's germline CDR1 is MNHEY and CDR2 SMNVEV (reference sequence). The CDR3 runs to 14 residues.

This clone occurred once. This chain joins TRBV28 and TRBJ1-5; 8 bases line up with TRBD1. Germline CDR1 and CDR2: MDHEN and SYDVKM. V trimming: 5 bases; J trimming: 6 bases; junction bases outside the gene matches: 6. The CDR3 runs 14 residues. CDR3 in amino acids: CASSKDREIQPQHF. For the CDR3, the DNA is TGTGCCAGCAGTAAGGACAGGGAGATTCAGCCCCAGCATTTT. Full variable domain (remainder filled in from reference TRBV28 and TRBJ1-5): DVKVTQSSRYLVKRTGEKVFLECVQDMDHENMFWYRQDPGLGLRLIYFSYDVKMKEKGDIPEGYSVSREKKERFSLILESASTNQTSMYLCASSKDREIQPQHFGDGTRLSIL.

This chain connects TRBV7-9 to TRBJ2-5, with D unclear. CDR1 SEHNR and CDR2 FQNEAQ come from the germline V gene (reference sequence). The CDR3 covers 13 residues. The V gene lost 5 bases and the J gene lost 3 bases, with 10 bases spanning the gap. CDR3 in amino acids: CASSPSAEETQYF. In DNA, the CDR3 is TGTGCCAGCAGCCCCAGTGCCGAAGAGACCCAGTACTTC.

The rearrangement joins TRBV7-6 to TRBJ2-1; a weak D match, TRBD2 (6 bases). The CDR3 is 16 residues long. Trimming pared 6 bases from V and 1 base from J, leaving 16 bases between. Germline lookup yields CDR1 SGHVS and CDR2 FNYEAQ. CDR3 loop: CASRGRDSKSYNEQFF. The CDR3 region has the DNA TGTGCCAGCAGAGGCCGGGACTCCAAGTCCTACAATGAGCAGTTCTTC.

The CDR3 nucleotides are TGCGCCAGCAGCTTAGGCGGGCTGGGACGAGAACCTTTCTTT. It translates to CASSLGGLGREPFF. J is TRBJ1-1 and V is TRBV5-1; a weak D match, TRBD1 (5 bases). CDR1 and CDR2 (germline): SGHRS, YFSETQ. Between the trimmed V and J ends, which lost 2 bases and 12 bases, there was a span of 20 bases. CDR3 length equals 14 residues. Using reference TRBV5-1 and TRBJ1-1 for the parts outside the CDR3, the full variable domain is KAGVTQTPRYLIKTRGQQVTLSCSPISGHRSVSWYQQTPGQGLQFLFEYFSETQRNKGNFPGRFSGRQFSNSRSEMNVSTLELGDSALYLCASSLGGLGREPFFGQGTRLTVV.

The rearrangement joins TRBV28 to TRBJ2-7; D is ambiguous. This CDR3 comprises 11 residues. Germline loops: CDR1 MDHEN, CDR2 SYDVKM. The ends were cut back, 7 bases at V and 7 bases at J, with 11 bases in the middle. CDR3 in amino acids: CASTLAREQYF. For the CDR3, the DNA is TGTGCCAGCACCTTGGCCAGGGAGCAGTACTTC.

A single count supports this clone. One end of the junction does not line up with germline, which may come from a read error. V is TRBV19 and J is TRBJ1-1, with no clear D. CDR1 LNHDA and CDR2 SQIVND come from the germline V gene (reference sequence). The CDR3 runs 17 residues. The CDR3 coding sequence is TGTGCCAGTAGTATAGATCAGATATCCCCGGGCTCAGCCGGGCTTAGCTTT. Residues: CASSIDQISPGSAGLSF.

The CDR3 loop reads CASIPWGGPIDEQYF. CDR3 nucleotides: TGTGCCAGCATCCCCTGGGGGGGGCCGATCGACGAGCAGTACTTC. The rearrangement joins TRBV7-2 to TRBJ2-7, with TRBD2 as a possible D gene (7 bases). The CDR3 has 15 residues. Per germline, CDR1 SGHTA and CDR2 FQGNSA. The V end was cut by 7 bases, the J end by 5 bases, with 21 bases between.

The J gene is TRBJ2-1, the V gene TRBV4-3, with 10 nucleotides matching TRBD2. Germline lookup yields CDR1 LGHNA and CDR2 YSLEER. This CDR3 has 16 residues. Trimming took 4 bases from V and 12 from J; bases not matched to a gene: 15. The DNA of the CDR3 is TGCGCCAGCAGCCCCTTCTTGGGGCTAGCGGGAGAGGTGCAGTTCTTC. The encoded protein is CASSPFLGLAGEVQFF.

The chain couples TRBV27 to TRBJ2-6; D call uncertain. Per germline, CDR1 MNHEY and CDR2 SMNVEV (reference sequence). The CDR3 is 17 amino acids. Trimming removed 3 bases from V and 7 bases from J, with 19 bases in between. This CDR3 reads CASSFEQFGRQANVLTF. The CDR3 bases are TGTGCCAGCAGTTTTGAACAATTTGGACGTCAAGCCAACGTCCTGACTTTC.

The chain carries TRBV11-3 and TRBJ2-2; D assignment may be TRBD1 or TRBD2 (5 bases each). V was clipped by 5 bases and J by 5 bases, with 12 bases between them. The CDR3 covers 14 residues. Germline loops: CDR1 SGHNT, CDR2 YENEEA. CDR3 sequence: CASSPRGDTGELFF. The CDR3 bases are TGTGCCAGCAGCCCTAGGGGAGATACCGGGGAGCTGTTTTTT.

The rearrangement uses TRBV27 and TRBJ2-3; D is unclear. V shed 3 bases and J shed 3 bases, with 13 bases lying between them. Germline loops: CDR1 MNHEY, CDR2 SMNVEV (reference sequence). This CDR3 is 15 amino acids long. The CDR3 DNA is TGTGCCAGCAGTTTCTCAGTCACCCCGACAGATACGCAGTATTTT. It is translated as CASSFSVTPTDTQYF.

The chain joins TRBV19 to TRBJ1-1; TRBD1 might be the D (6 bases). Trimming shortened V by 5 bases and J by 2 bases, and 15 bases separated the two germline ends. The CDR3 sequence is 15 residues long. Germline V CDR1 and CDR2: LNHDA, SQIVND (reference sequence). Here the CDR3 reads CASSLGKTGNTEAFF. CDR3 sequence (DNA): TGTGCCAGTAGTCTTGGAAAGACAGGTAACACTGAAGCTTTCTTT.

The chain joins TRBV5-1 to TRBJ2-3; tentatively, D is TRBD2 (5 bases). V was cut by 0 bases and J by 4 bases, with 18 bases left in between. CDR1 and CDR2 from the germline V gene are SGHRS and YFSETQ. CDR3 length equals 17 residues. This CDR3 is CASSLVGVAPVADTQYF. The CDR3 region has the DNA TGCGCCAGCAGCTTGGTGGGTGTAGCGCCTGTTGCAGATACGCAGTATTTT.

To note about this clone: This same CDR3 is encoded by further DNA sequences in the sample. The V call is TRBV9, the J call TRBJ1-1; D is possibly TRBD1 (6 bases). Trimming took 3 bases from V and 5 from J, leaving 11 bases between them. CDR1 is SGDLS and CDR2 is YYNGEE in the germline V gene. The CDR3 sequence is 13 residues long. The CDR3 reads CASSAGGRTEAFF. As DNA, the CDR3 is TGTGCCAGCAGCGCCGGGGGCCGGACTGAAGCTTTCTTT.

The rearrangement joins TRBV4-1 to TRBJ2-7; D call uncertain. In germline, CDR1 is MGHRA, CDR2 YSYEKL. CDR3 length: 13 amino acids. Trimming pared 0 bases from V and 2 bases from J, leaving 5 bases between. CDR3: CASSQDVPYEQYF. In nucleotides, the CDR3 is TGCGCCAGCAGCCAAGACGTTCCCTACGAGCAGTACTTC.

The genes are TRBV5-5 and TRBJ2-1, with D unclear. The V gene lost 0 bases and the J gene lost 6 bases, with 7 bases spanning the gap. The germline V gene encodes CDR1 SGHKS and CDR2 YYEKEE (reference sequence). The CDR3 extends over 13 amino acids. CDR3 amino acids: CASSLVLLNEQFF. The CDR3 DNA reads as TGTGCCAGCAGCTTGGTACTGCTCAATGAGCAGTTCTTC.

In this sample, this clone turned up once. The chain has TRBV2 and TRBJ1-2; the D gene is possibly TRBD1 (5 bases). The V gene's germline CDR1 is SNHLY and CDR2 FYNNEI. Trimming left V 7 bases short and J 2 bases short, with 8 bases between. CDR3 length: 12 residues. CDR3 amino acids: CASTRGNYGYTF. CDR3 coding DNA: TGTGCCAGCACGCGGGGCAACTATGGCTACACCTTC.

A single count supports this clone. Mismatch with germline at one junction end may stem from a read error. The J gene is TRBJ1-4, the V gene TRBV4-1, with D perhaps TRBD1 (5 bases). Germline CDR1 reads MGHRA; CDR2 reads YSYEKL. This CDR3 is 16 amino acids long. The CDR3 DNA follows: TGCGCCAGCAGCCAAGTCGGACAAAAAACTCATGAAAAACTGTTTTTT. As protein: CASSQVGQKTHEKLFF.

This clone was recorded once. The chain employs TRBV6-5 and TRBJ1-5; D is undetermined. The V end was cut by 4 bases, the J end by 2 bases, with 6 bases between. The germline CDR1 and CDR2 sequences are MNHEY and SVGAGI. The CDR3 loop spans 13 amino acids. The CDR3 reads CASSFTGNQPQHF. CDR3 in DNA: TGTGCCAGCAGTTTTACAGGCAATCAGCCCCAGCATTTT.